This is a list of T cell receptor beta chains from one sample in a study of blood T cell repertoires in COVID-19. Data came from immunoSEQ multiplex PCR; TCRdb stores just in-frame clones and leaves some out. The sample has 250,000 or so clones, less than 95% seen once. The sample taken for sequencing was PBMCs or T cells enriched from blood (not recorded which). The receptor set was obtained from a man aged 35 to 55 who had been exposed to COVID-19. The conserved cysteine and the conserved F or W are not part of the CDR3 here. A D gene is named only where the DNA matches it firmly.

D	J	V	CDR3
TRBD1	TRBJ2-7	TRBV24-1	ATSDASGQGSYEQY
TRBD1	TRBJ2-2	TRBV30	AWGTGQGGTGELF
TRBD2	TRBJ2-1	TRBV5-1	ASSGRLAGGADEQF
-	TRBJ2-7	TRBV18	ASSPAGDIYEQY
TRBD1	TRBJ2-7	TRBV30	AWSPPGGGYEQY
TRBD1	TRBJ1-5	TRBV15	ATSGWDRGGSNQPQH
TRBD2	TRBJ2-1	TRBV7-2	ASSLIGRMGTSGSNEQF
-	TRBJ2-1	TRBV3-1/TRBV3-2	ASSHDEQF
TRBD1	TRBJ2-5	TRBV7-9	ASSLEVTGGGWTQY
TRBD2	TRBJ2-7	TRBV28	ASSFVGGGLYEQY
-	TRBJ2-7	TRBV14	ASSQVGYTDSYEQY
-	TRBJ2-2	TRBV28	ASSSQGGYAGELF
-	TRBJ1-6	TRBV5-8	ASSLSQGNSPLH
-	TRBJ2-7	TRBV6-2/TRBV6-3	ASSYSKLYEQY
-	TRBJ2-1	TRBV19	ASSKQGRRRNEQF
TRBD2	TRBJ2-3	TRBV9	ASSVSGTSGTDTQY
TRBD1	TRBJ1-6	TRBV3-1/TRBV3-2	ASSQDRTGDSPLH
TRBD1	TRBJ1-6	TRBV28	ASSRIRTGMLGSPLH
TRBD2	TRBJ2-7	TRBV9	ASSVGLAGGYEQY
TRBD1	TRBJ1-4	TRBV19	ASSQTGLANEKLF
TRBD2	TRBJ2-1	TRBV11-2	ASSGYGAGGPNEQF
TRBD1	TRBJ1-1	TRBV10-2	ASRNRGDTEAF
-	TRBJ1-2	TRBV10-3	AISEATRANYGYT
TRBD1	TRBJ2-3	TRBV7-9	ASSKDRATDTQY
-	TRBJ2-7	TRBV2	ASSEAPRGSYEQY
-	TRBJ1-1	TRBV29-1	SVDANGNTEAF
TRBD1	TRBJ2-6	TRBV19	ASKEQGSGANVLT
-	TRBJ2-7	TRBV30	AWSPGVRLEQY
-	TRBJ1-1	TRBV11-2	ASSPRPLNTEAF
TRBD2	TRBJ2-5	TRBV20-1	SASLAGGPKETQY
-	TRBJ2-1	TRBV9	ASSVVGTSSYNEQF
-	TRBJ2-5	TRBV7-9	ASSFGSGFGETQY
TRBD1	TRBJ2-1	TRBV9	ASSIQGASSYNEQF
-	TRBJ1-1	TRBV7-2	ASSFRVQNTEAF
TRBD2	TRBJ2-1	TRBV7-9	ASSSPAGGRGGEQF
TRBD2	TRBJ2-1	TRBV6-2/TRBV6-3	ASSYEASGRNYEQF
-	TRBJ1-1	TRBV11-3	ASSAAQGNTEAF
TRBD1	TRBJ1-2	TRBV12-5	ASGLGTGTIYGYT
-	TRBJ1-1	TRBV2	ASRTVTNTEAF
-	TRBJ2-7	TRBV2	ASRPWGASSYEQY